This T cell receptor beta chain was captured by sequencing in a study of blood T cell repertoires in COVID-19. Turning to the study itself: The United States, Italy and Spain were the sources of the acute and convalescent COVID-19 samples.

Original analysis: The assay estimated nucleated cells by amplifying reference gene primers. Using immunoSEQ multiplex PCR, the repertoire was profiled, and TCRdb retains in-frame clones only, with some absent. V, J and clone size are taken as reported in that table, and D and trimming were inferred from the DNA itself. This table has 180,000 or so clones, 80% to 90% appearing once. The germline V gene has CDR1 KGHSH and CDR2 LQKENI. This CDR3 region has 14 residues. Trimming took 6 bases from V and 3 from J; bases not matched to a gene: 7. The origin of this receptor is a man between 60 and 75 years old with acute or convalescent COVID-19. Sequenced material: peripheral blood. The V and J genes are TRBV18 and TRBJ2-5; TRBD2 matches 7 bases. CDR3 in DNA: TGTGCCAGCTCCCCTAGCGGACAAAAAGAGACCCAGTACTTC. Its protein product is CASSPSGQKETQYF.